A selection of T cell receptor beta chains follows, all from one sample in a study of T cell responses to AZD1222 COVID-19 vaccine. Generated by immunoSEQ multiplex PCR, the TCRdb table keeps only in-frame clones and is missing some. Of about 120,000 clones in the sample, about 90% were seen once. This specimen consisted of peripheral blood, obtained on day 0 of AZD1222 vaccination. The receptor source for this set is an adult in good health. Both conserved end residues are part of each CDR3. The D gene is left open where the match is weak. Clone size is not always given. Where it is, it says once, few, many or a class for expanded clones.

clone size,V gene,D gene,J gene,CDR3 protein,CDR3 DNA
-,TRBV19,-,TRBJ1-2,CASSIEDGYYGYTF,TGTGCCAGTAGTATAGAGGACGGTTACTATGGCTACACCTTC
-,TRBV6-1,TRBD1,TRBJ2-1,CASSDPPGQGGNEQFF,TGTGCCAGCAGTGACCCCCCGGGACAGGGGGGGAATGAGCAGTTCTTC
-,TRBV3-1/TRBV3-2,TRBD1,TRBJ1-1,CASSQQGITEAFF,TGTGCCAGCAGTCAACAGGGGATCACTGAAGCTTTCTTT
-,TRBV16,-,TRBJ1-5,CASSQLGGGQPQHF,TGTGCCAGCAGCCAATTGGGGGGCGGCCAGCCCCAGCATTTT
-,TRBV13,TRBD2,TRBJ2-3,CASSSRLAGGPSDTQYF,TGTGCCAGCAGCTCCCGACTAGCGGGGGGGCCATCAGATACGCAGTATTTT
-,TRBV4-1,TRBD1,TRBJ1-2,CASSQGVDRANYGYTF,TGCGCCAGCAGCCAAGGGGTCGACAGGGCTAACTATGGCTACACCTTC
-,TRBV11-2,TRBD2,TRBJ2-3,CASSLGLVRTTDTQYF,TGTGCCAGCAGCTTGGGACTAGTGCGAACCACAGATACGCAGTATTTT
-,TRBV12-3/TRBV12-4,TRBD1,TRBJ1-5,CASSGQGIQPQHF,TGTGCCAGCAGCGGACAGGGTATTCAGCCCCAGCATTTT
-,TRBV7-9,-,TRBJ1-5,CASSADRSNQPQHF,TGTGCCAGCAGCGCAGACAGGAGCAATCAGCCCCAGCATTTT
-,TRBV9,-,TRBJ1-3,CASSVGGAGNSGNTIYF,TGTGCCAGCAGCGTAGGCGGAGCCGGAAACTCTGGAAACACCATATATTTT
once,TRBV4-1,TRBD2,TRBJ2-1,CASSQTSYLAGISYNEQFF,TGCGCCAGCAGCCAAACCTCTTATCTAGCGGGAATCTCCTACAATGAGCAGTTCTTC
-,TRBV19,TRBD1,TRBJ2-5,CASSRRTGEGTQYF,TGTGCCAGTAGTCGACGGACAGGGGAAGGGACCCAGTACTTC
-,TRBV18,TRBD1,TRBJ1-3,CASSLLQGSGNTIYF,TGTGCCAGCTCACTACTACAGGGGTCCGGAAACACCATATATTTT
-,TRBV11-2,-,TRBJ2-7,CASSLSPQSSYEQYF,TGTGCCAGCAGCTTAAGTCCCCAATCGAGCTACGAGCAGTACTTC
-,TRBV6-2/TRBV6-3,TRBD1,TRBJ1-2,CASSSDRAGGYTF,TGTGCCAGCAGTTCGGACAGGGCGGGTGGCTACACCTTC
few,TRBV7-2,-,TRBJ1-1,CASSFPGNTEAFF,TGTGCCAGCAGCTTCCCGGGGAACACTGAAGCTTTCTTT
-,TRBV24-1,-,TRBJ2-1,CATSDSRTAYNEQFF,TGTGCCACCAGTGATTCCCGTACAGCCTACAATGAGCAGTTCTTC
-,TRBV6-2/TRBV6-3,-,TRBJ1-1,CASSYVPPSTEAFF,TGTGCCAGCAGTTATGTACCCCCTAGCACTGAAGCTTTCTTT
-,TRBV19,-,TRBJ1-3,CASSRTIQVISGNTIYF,TGTGCCAGTAGTCGTACGATACAGGTCATCTCTGGAAACACCATATATTTT
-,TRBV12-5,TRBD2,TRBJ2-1,CASGSPWSGRAGYNEQFF,TGTGCTAGTGGTTCCCCTTGGAGTGGGAGGGCCGGCTACAATGAGCAGTTCTTC
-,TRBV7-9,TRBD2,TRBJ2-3,CASSLAPGLADPGDTQYF,TGTGCCAGCAGCTTAGCCCCAGGACTAGCGGACCCAGGAGATACGCAGTATTTT
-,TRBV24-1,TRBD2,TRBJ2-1,CATSATTSGSRSEQFF,TGTGCCACCAGTGCGACTACTAGCGGGAGTAGGAGTGAGCAGTTCTTC
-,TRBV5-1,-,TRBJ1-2,CASSLEYVGDYGYTF,TGCGCCAGCAGCTTGGAATATGTAGGGGACTATGGCTACACCTTC
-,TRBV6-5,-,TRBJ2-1,CASRGGLTYLFF,TGTGCCAGCAGGGGCGGACTGACGTATCTGTTCTTC
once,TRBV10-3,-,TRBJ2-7,CAISRDSYEQYF,TGTGCCATCAGTCGTGACTCGTACGAGCAGTACTTC
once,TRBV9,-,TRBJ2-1,CASSVVMRASYNEQFF,TGTGCCAGCAGCGTAGTAATGAGGGCATCCTACAATGAGCAGTTCTTC
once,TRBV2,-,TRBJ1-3,CASSLGFGNTIYF,TGTGCCAGCAGCCTCGGGTTCGGAAACACCATATATTTT
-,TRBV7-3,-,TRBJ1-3,CASSPNGGTGNTIYF,TGTGCCAGCAGCCCTAACGGGGGTACTGGAAACACCATATATTTT
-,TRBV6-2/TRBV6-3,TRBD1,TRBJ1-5,CASSSGQGVSNQPQHF,TGTGCCAGCAGTTCCGGACAGGGGGTTAGCAATCAGCCCCAGCATTTT
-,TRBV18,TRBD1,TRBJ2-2,CASSSLSTGSSTGELFF,TGTGCCAGCTCATCACTATCGACAGGGTCATCTACCGGGGAGCTGTTTTTT
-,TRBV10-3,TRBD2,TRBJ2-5,CAISRTSGGEETQYF,TGTGCCATCAGTCGGACTAGCGGGGGGGAAGAGACCCAGTACTTC
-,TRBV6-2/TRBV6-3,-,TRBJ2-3,CASSWVSAADTQYF,TGTGCCAGCAGTTGGGTTAGCGCTGCAGATACGCAGTATTTT
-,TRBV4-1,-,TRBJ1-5,CASSQEYRGNQPQHF,TGCGCCAGCAGCCAGGAATACAGGGGCAATCAGCCCCAGCATTTT
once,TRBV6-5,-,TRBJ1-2,CASSRAGASYGYTF,TGTGCCAGCAGCCGAGCCGGGGCAAGCTATGGCTACACCTTC
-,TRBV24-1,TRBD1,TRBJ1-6,CATSDPDRDRVFSPLHF,TGTGCCACCAGTGATCCCGACCGGGACAGGGTTTTTTCACCCCTCCACTTT
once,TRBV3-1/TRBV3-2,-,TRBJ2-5,CASSQNGGSETQYF,TGTGCCAGCAGCCAAAATGGAGGGTCAGAGACCCAGTACTTC
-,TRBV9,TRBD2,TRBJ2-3,CASSVGIAGATTDTQYF,TGTGCCAGCAGCGTAGGGATAGCGGGAGCGACCACAGATACGCAGTATTTT
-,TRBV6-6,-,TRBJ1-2,CASSQTSNYGYTF,TGTGCCAGCAGTCAGACAAGTAACTATGGCTACACCTTC
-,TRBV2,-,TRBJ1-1,CASRDSNTEAFF,TGTGCCAGCAGAGACAGTAACACTGAAGCTTTCTTT
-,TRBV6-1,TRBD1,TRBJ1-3,CASSVGQVPASGNTIYF,TGTGCCAGCAGTGTTGGACAGGTGCCCGCCTCTGGAAACACCATATATTTT
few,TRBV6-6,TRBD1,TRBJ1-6,CASSGSDRGAGNSPLHF,TGTGCCAGCAGTGGATCTGACAGGGGAGCGGGCAATTCACCCCTCCACTTT